The present TCR beta chain was sequenced within a study of cytotoxic CD8 clonotypes in ibrutinib-treated CLL. Study-wide context: When averaged across all of the samples, the counts came to 200,000 to 300,000 productive templates and 80,000 to 100,000 productive rearrangements. Study-wide findings and caveats: Higher circulating CD8+ T-cell counts strongly accompanied higher baseline clonality, above age-matched healthy donors. Under therapy, public clonotypes either contracted or stayed stable, and they were uncommon.

Data came from immunoSEQ multiplex PCR; TCRdb stores just in-frame clones and leaves some out. This table holds 97,000 or so clones, 78% found once. Germline values: CDR1 SGHRS, CDR2 YFSETQ. V lost 0 bases and J lost 0, with 9 bases in between. The CDR3 is 16 residues long. In regard to this clone: The antigen remains undetermined.

Sample: PBMCs, taken after 12 months of ibrutinib treatment. The chain is built from TRBV5-1 and TRBJ1-4; D uncertain. The clonotype comes from a human donor with chronic lymphocytic leukemia. CDR3 sequence (DNA): TGCGCCAGCAGCTTGGGCCCAGCGGCAACTAATGAAAAACTGTTTTTT. It is translated as CASSLGPAATNEKLFF.